The 30 T cell receptor beta chains below come from one sample, sequenced in a study of T cell responses to AZD1222 COVID-19 vaccine. Libraries were prepared by immunoSEQ multiplex PCR; TCRdb keeps only in-frame clonotypes and omits some of them. Of about 180,000 clones detected, 70% to 90% appear once; the ten largest clones hold roughly 7.7%. The specimen was peripheral blood, collected on day 0 of AZD1222 vaccination. These receptors were collected from an adult in good health.

This clone was observed a handful of times. In the same sample, other DNA sequences code for this CDR3. The CDR3 DNA reads TGCAGTGCTAGGGTAAACTATGGCTACACCTTC. Its translation is CSARVNYGYTF. The rearrangement joins TRBV20-1 to TRBJ1-2, with no clear D. The CDR3 has 11 residues. V was pared by 3 bases and J by 2 bases, with 4 bases between. CDR1 and CDR2 from the germline V gene are DFQATT and SNEGSKA (reference sequence).

The V and J genes are TRBV10-3 and TRBJ2-3, with TRBD1 identical over 9 bases. J lost 2 bases, V lost 2 bases, and 2 bases had no gene match. The CDR3 extends over 15 amino acids. Germline values: CDR1 ENHRY, CDR2 SYGVKD. The CDR3 loop is CAISEDRGFTDTQYF. In nucleotides, the CDR3 is TGTGCCATCAGTGAGGACAGGGGGTTCACAGATACGCAGTATTTT.

For this clone: The junction and the germline gene differ at one end; a read error may be behind it. The chain combines TRBV6-2 or TRBV6-3 with TRBJ2-5; 7 positions agree with TRBD1. Germline assignment: CDR1 MNHEY and CDR2 SVGEGT. CDR3 length: 12 amino acids. CDR3 DNA: TGTGCCAGCGGTTACCTCACAGGGGACCAGTACTTC. Translating it yields CASGYLTGDQYF.

The rearrangement joins TRBV11-3 to TRBJ1-1; no definite D call. Between the trimmed V and J ends, which lost 6 bases and 1 base, there was a span of 9 bases. This CDR3 contains 13 residues. The germline gives CDR1 SGHNT, CDR2 YENEEA. CDR3 sequence reads: CASSGRENTEAFF. The DNA for the CDR3 is TGTGCCAGCAGTGGACGGGAGAACACTGAAGCTTTCTTT.

The chain carries TRBV12-3 or TRBV12-4 and TRBJ1-3; D uncertain. The V and J ends lost 3 bases and 4 bases respectively, with 7 bases between them. The CDR3 contains 13 residues. CDR3 nucleotides: TGTGCCAGCAGTTTTCGTCGGGGAAACACCATATATTTT. It yields the protein CASSFRRGNTIYF.

This chain connects TRBV19 to TRBJ1-3; D is uncertain. CDR1 and CDR2 (germline): LNHDA, SQIVND (reference sequence). This CDR3 region has 18 residues. Between the trimmed V and J ends, which lost 1 base and 4 bases, there was a span of 20 bases. The CDR3: CASSIGSKRQAGGNTIYF. The CDR3 coding sequence is TGTGCCAGTAGTATAGGTTCTAAGAGGCAGGCCGGGGGAAACACCATATATTTT.

J is TRBJ1-2 and V is TRBV2; a weak D match, TRBD1 (5 bases). The germline V gene encodes CDR1 SNHLY and CDR2 FYNNEI. The CDR3 is made up of 12 amino acids. Trimming removed 6 bases at V and 4 bases at J, with 9 bases between. Here the CDR3 DNA reads TGTGCCAGCAGAGGGACTTTCTATGGCTACACCTTC. This sequence encodes CASRGTFYGYTF. The variable domain in full, completed from reference TRBV2 and TRBJ1-2, reads EPEVTQTPSHQVTQMGQEVILRCVPISNHLYFYWYRQILGQKVEFLVSFYNNEISEKSEIFDDQFSVERPDGSNFTLKIRSTKLEDSAMYFCASRGTFYGYTFGSGTRLTVV.

The V gene is TRBV5-6, the J gene TRBJ2-7, with a weak D call TRBD1 (6 bases). V shed 3 bases and J shed 3 bases, with 7 bases lying between them. CDR3 length: 12 amino acids. Germline CDR1 SGHDT, CDR2 YYEEEE. This CDR3 reads CASSSDSYEQYF. The DNA of the CDR3 is TGTGCCAGCAGCTCGGACAGCTACGAGCAGTACTTC. The whole variable domain, filled in from reference TRBV5-6 and TRBJ2-7, reads DAGVTQSPTHLIKTRGQQVTLRCSPKSGHDTVSWYQQALGQGPQFIFQYYEEEERQRGNFPDRFSGHQFPNYSSELNVNALLLGDSALYLCASSSDSYEQYFGPGTRLTVT.

This chain joins TRBV10-1 and TRBJ2-1; TRBD2 matches at 11 bases. The CDR3 is made up of 16 amino acids. With 1 base clipped from V and 9 bases from J, the junction kept 8 bases outside the gene matches. The germline gives CDR1 WNHNN, CDR2 SYGVQD (reference sequence). The CDR3 nucleotides read TGCGCCAGCAGTGAGTGGTCTAGCGGGGGGTTCTTTGAGCAGTTCTTC. This translates into CASSEWSSGGFFEQFF.

This chain joins TRBV30 and TRBJ2-7; possible D gene TRBD2, 5 bases. Germline-derived CDR1 and CDR2 are GTSNPN and SVGIG (reference sequence). This CDR3 spans 11 amino acids. Deletions cut 7 bases from V and 8 bases from J, with 15 bases between. The CDR3 reads CAFIGGPKQYF. CDR3 sequence (DNA): TGTGCCTTCATCGGAGGCCCCAAGCAGTACTTC.

This sequence joins TRBV23-1 and TRBJ1-4; D perhaps matches TRBD1 (6 bases). TRBV23-1 is known as an ORF, though its function is uncertain. V lost 0 bases, J lost 3 bases, and 14 bases lay in between. There are 17 residues in the CDR3. Here the CDR3 reads CASSQSEHRAANEKLFF. The CDR3 nucleotides are TGCGCCAGCAGTCAATCCGAACACAGGGCGGCTAATGAAAAACTGTTTTTT.

The chain couples TRBV6-6 to TRBJ1-1; the D gene is possibly TRBD1 (5 bases). Trimming removed 6 bases from V and 5 bases from J, with 16 bases in between. Germline values: CDR1 MNHNY, CDR2 SVGAGI (reference sequence). The CDR3 loop spans 14 amino acids. CDR3 loop: CASSRPGERTEAFF. The CDR3 nucleotides read TGTGCCAGCAGCCGCCCGGGGGAGAGAACTGAAGCTTTCTTT.

Worth noting for this clone: The sample has other DNA sequences that encode this CDR3 too. The chain joins TRBV9 to TRBJ2-3; 11 bases map to TRBD2. From germline, CDR1 is SGDLS and CDR2 YYNGEE. The length of the CDR3 is 14 residues. Losses at the gene ends were 2 bases for V and 6 bases for J; bases not matched to a gene: 2. CDR3: CASSVSGGGDTQYF. CDR3 nucleotides: TGTGCCAGCAGCGTTAGCGGGGGGGGTGATACGCAGTATTTT.

The DNA of the CDR3 is TGCGCCAGCAGCTTGGTGGGGTTTGGCACTGAAGCTTTCTTT. This translates into CASSLVGFGTEAFF. The chain has TRBV5-1 and TRBJ1-1; no definite D call. CDR3 length: 14 amino acids. Germline values: CDR1 SGHRS, CDR2 YFSETQ. Trimming took 0 bases from V and 4 from J, leaving 10 bases between them.

V and J are TRBV5-4 and TRBJ1-2; TRBD1 is a possible D gene (5 bases). This CDR3 region has 16 residues. The V end was cut by 8 bases, the J end by 5 bases, with 25 bases between. CDR1 and CDR2 from the germline V gene are SGHNT and YYREEE (reference sequence). Here the CDR3 reads CASHETGRPTGYGYTF. The CDR3 nucleotides are TGTGCCAGTCACGAGACGGGACGGCCAACGGGGTATGGCTACACCTTC.

The chain joins TRBV7-9 to TRBJ1-5; no reliable D call. Germline CDR1 is SEHNR and CDR2 is FQNEAQ (reference sequence). The CDR3 extends over 14 amino acids. V lost 5 bases, J lost 6 bases, and 14 bases lay in between. CDR3 amino acids: CASSPLEPRQPQHF. CDR3 sequence (DNA): TGTGCCAGCAGCCCCCTAGAACCGCGTCAGCCCCAGCATTTT.

This chain joins TRBV7-9 and TRBJ2-2, with D perhaps TRBD2 (5 bases). Per germline, CDR1 SEHNR and CDR2 FQNEAQ (reference sequence). The length of the CDR3 is 14 residues. Deletions cut 2 bases from V and 1 base from J, with 5 bases between. CDR3 region: CASSLRENTGELFF. Written as DNA, the CDR3 is TGTGCCAGCAGCTTACGGGAGAACACCGGGGAGCTGTTTTTT.

This chain connects TRBV2 to TRBJ1-2; 9 bases map to TRBD1. Germline CDR1 reads SNHLY; CDR2 reads FYNNEI. The trim removed 2 bases at V and 7 bases at J, leaving 8 bases unmatched. The CDR3 sequence is 15 residues long. Here the CDR3 DNA reads TGTGCCAGCAGTGAATTAAGACAGGGGGTGTTTGGCTACACCTTC. Its translation: CASSELRQGVFGYTF.

This clone is a singleton in its sample. The chain carries TRBV10-1 and TRBJ1-3; TRBD1 is a possible D gene (5 bases). Trimming removed 7 bases from V and 2 bases from J, with 12 bases in between. The germline V gene encodes CDR1 WNHNN and CDR2 SYGVQD (reference sequence). The CDR3 has 14 residues. This chain's CDR3 is CASMEGSAGNTIYF. The CDR3 DNA is TGCGCCAGCATGGAGGGGTCCGCTGGAAACACCATATATTTT.

The chain recombines TRBV18 with TRBJ1-2; D is unresolved. The CDR3 has 14 residues. Trimming removed 8 bases at V and 3 bases at J, with 16 bases between. Looked up from germline, CDR1 is KGHSH and CDR2 is LQKENI. The CDR3 protein is CASLTGSAYYGYTF. In nucleotides, the CDR3 is TGTGCCAGCCTCACCGGCAGTGCATACTATGGCTACACCTTC.

This chain links TRBV6-2 or TRBV6-3 with TRBJ2-2, with TRBD2 matching over 9 bases. Germline V gene sequence: CDR1 MNHEY, CDR2 SVGEGT. Trimming took 5 bases from V and 5 from J; bases not matched to a gene: 9. This CDR3 spans 16 amino acids. In DNA, the CDR3 is TGTGCCAGCAGTCACGGCCCCAGCGGGGGGACCGGGGAGCTGTTTTTT. Amino acids: CASSHGPSGGTGELFF.

Here the CDR3 reads CASSSDSDQPQHF. CDR3 DNA: TGCGCCAGCAGCTCAGACAGCGATCAGCCCCAGCATTTT. The J gene is TRBJ1-5, the V gene TRBV5-1, with D possibly TRBD1 on 5 matching bases. This CDR3 is built from 13 residues. The germline gives CDR1 SGHRS, CDR2 YFSETQ. V lost 3 bases, J lost 5 bases, and 9 bases lay in between.

This clone was recorded only once. The chain employs TRBV11-2 and TRBJ1-6, with TRBD1 matching over 11 bases. V was pared by 0 bases and J by 9 bases, with 1 base of the junction left unmatched. The CDR3 loop spans 15 amino acids. Germline CDR1 and CDR2: SGHAT and FQNNGV. CDR3 sequence reads: CASSLEGTGGSPLHF. The CDR3 DNA follows: TGTGCCAGCAGCTTAGAGGGGACAGGGGGTTCACCCCTCCACTTT.

This chain connects TRBV6-6 to TRBJ1-1; tentatively, D is TRBD1 (6 bases). CDR3 length: 12 residues. Per germline, CDR1 MNHNY and CDR2 SVGAGI (reference sequence). The V gene lost 8 bases and the J gene lost 6 bases, with 13 bases spanning the gap. In DNA, the CDR3 is TGTGCCAGCTCGAGGGGGGGGGCTGAAGCTTTCTTT. Residues: CASSRGGAEAFF.

The chain links TRBV29-1 to TRBJ2-5; D gene uncertain. This CDR3 comprises 12 residues. Germline V gene lookup returns CDR1 SQVTM and CDR2 ANQGSEA. With 3 bases removed from V and 4 bases from J, the gap between germline ends came to 9 bases. The CDR3 sequence is CSVDARSETQYF. In DNA form, the CDR3 reads TGCAGCGTTGACGCTAGATCAGAGACCCAGTACTTC.

V gene TRBV18 combines with J gene TRBJ1-5; D ambiguous. This CDR3 spans 16 amino acids. Trimming removed 2 bases from V and 6 bases from J, with 17 bases in between. Germline values: CDR1 KGHSH, CDR2 LQKENI. CDR3 in amino acids: CASSPASVGSTQPQHF. Here the CDR3 DNA reads TGTGCCAGCTCACCAGCTTCCGTGGGCTCCACTCAGCCCCAGCATTTT.

This chain joins TRBV27 and TRBJ2-6; D is undetermined. The germline gives CDR1 MNHEY, CDR2 SMNVEV (reference sequence). The length of the CDR3 is 16 residues. Trimming shortened V by 6 bases and J by 1 base, and 13 bases separated the two germline ends. CDR3 in amino acids: CASRFRFRSGANVLTF. CDR3 nucleotide sequence: TGTGCCAGCAGGTTTAGGTTCAGGTCTGGGGCCAACGTCCTGACTTTC.

The genes are TRBV7-2 and TRBJ2-5, with 12 bases that match TRBD2. The germline CDR1 and CDR2 sequences are SGHTA and FQGNSA. The junction had 1 base not matched to a gene; V was cut back by 6 bases and J by 2 bases. The CDR3 has 14 amino acids. CDR3 in DNA: TGTGCCAGCAGGCTAGCGGGGGGGCAAGAGACCCAGTACTTC. This sequence encodes CASRLAGGQETQYF.

V and J are TRBV18 and TRBJ2-1, with D possibly matching TRBD2 (6 bases). There are 16 residues in the CDR3. From germline, CDR1 is KGHSH and CDR2 LQKENI. Trimming pared 6 bases from V and 5 bases from J, leaving 20 bases between. The CDR3 nucleotides read TGTGCCAGCTCTCAGACCCCGGGACTCGTCGACAATGAGCAGTTCTTC. Its protein product is CASSQTPGLVDNEQFF.

V usage is TRBV6-5 and J usage is TRBJ1-6, with 7 positions matching TRBD1. The J segment lost 4 bases and the V segment lost 5 bases, leaving 5 bases of the junction unmatched. The CDR3 runs to 15 residues. The V gene's germline CDR1 is MNHEY and CDR2 SVGAGI. The CDR3 region has the DNA TGTGCCAGCAGTCCGTTGGGACAGTATAATTCACCCCTCCACTTT. The encoded protein is CASSPLGQYNSPLHF.